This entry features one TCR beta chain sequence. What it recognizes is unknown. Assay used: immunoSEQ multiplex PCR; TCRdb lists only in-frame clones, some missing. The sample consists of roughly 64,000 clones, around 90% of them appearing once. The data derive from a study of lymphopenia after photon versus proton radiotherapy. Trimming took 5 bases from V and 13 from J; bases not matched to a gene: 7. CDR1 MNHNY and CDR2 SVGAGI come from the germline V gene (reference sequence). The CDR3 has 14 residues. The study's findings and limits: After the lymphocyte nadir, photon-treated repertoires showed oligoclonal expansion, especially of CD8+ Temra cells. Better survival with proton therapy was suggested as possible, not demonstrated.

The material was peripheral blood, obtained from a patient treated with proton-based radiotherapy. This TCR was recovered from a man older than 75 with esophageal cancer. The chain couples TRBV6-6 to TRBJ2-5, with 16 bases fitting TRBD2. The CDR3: CASSTTGLAGGGYF. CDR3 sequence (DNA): TGTGCCAGCAGTACTACGGGACTAGCGGGAGGGGGGTACTTC.